This paragraph covers one T cell receptor beta chain sequence. The sample is drawn from a study of T-cell reconstitution after alpha-beta-depleted transplantation in children. During its preparation, the TCRbeta library received unique molecular identifiers. One entry per CDR3 protein results from TCRdb running MiXCR on the PCR reads. Of around 480,000 distinct CDR3 sequences listed, around a third are singletons. The CDR3 has 15 amino acids. Trimming cost V 6 bases and J 4 bases; bases outside gene matches: 5. In germline, CDR1 is MDHEN, CDR2 SYDVKM. The chain couples TRBV28 to TRBJ2-3; 12 bases line up with TRBD1. This TCR was recovered from a human donor who donated a stem cell graft to a child with aplastic anemia. This sample comprised PBMCs from the stem cell graft donor, obtained from the stem cell graft. The CDR3 region has the DNA TGTGCCAGCAGGGGACAGGGGGCGTCTGCAGATACGCAGTATTTT. Translation gives CASRGQGASADTQYF.